One and the same sample provided the 19 T cell receptor beta chains below, sequenced in a study of tissue T cells after allogeneic stem cell transplantation. Profiling relied on immunoSEQ multiplex PCR, and the TCRdb table lists in-frame clones only, not all of them. Seen here are about 2,800 clones, approximately 44% observed once, and the top ten hold roughly a fifth. Time point here: mouse harvest day 14 after allogeneic transplant. The graft held 10^6 splenic CD5+ T cells and 10^7 T-cell-depleted bone marrow cells. Sequenced input: gut tissue. These receptor sequences come from a female BALB/c mouse given C57BL/6 T cells with graft-versus-host disease after an allogeneic hematopoietic cell transplant.

Comment on this clone: Any gene name here is a mouse gene name. Read data end 1 residue before the CDR3 end; the end is taken from the germline J gene. The chain couples TRBV1 to TRBJ1-6; a possible D gene is TRBD1 (6 bases). TRBJ1-6 is assigned to the ORF class and has an uncertain function. There are 14 residues in the CDR3. Per germline, CDR1 NSQYPW and CDR2 LRSPGD (reference sequence). Trimming took 4 bases from V and 4 from J, leaving 8 bases between them. The sequenced part of the CDR3 DNA is TGCACCTGCAGTGGGCAGGGGTATAATTCGCCCCTCTAC. Translating it yields CTCSGQGYNSPLY. The whole CDR3 protein reads CTCSGQGYNSPLYF.

A remark on this clone: Mouse germline and gene names are used. CDR3 DNA, as far as it was read: TGTGCCAGCAGTCTGGGGACAGGGGGCACCGGGCAGCTCTAC. Encoded protein: CASSLGTGGTGQLY. The full CDR3 protein is CASSLGTGGTGQLYF. The chain carries TRBV26 and TRBJ2-2; 11 bases agree with TRBD1. The missing CDR3 end, 1 residue past where the read stops, is filled in from the germline J gene. Germline V gene data show CDR1 as KGHPV and CDR2 as FQNQEV (reference sequence). V shed 2 bases and J 4 bases; nucleotides not matched to a gene: 0. This CDR3 region has 15 residues. The complete variable domain, with remaining parts taken from reference TRBV26 and TRBJ2-2, reads NSKVIQTPRYLVKGQGQKAKMRCIPEKGHPVVFWYQQNKNNEFKFLINFQNQEVLQQIDMTEKRFSAECPSNSPCSLEIQSSEAGDSALYLCASSLGTGGTGQLYFGEGSKLTVL.

Concerning this clone itself: The gene names here belong to mouse. The sequence runs out 1 residue before the end of the CDR3; the remainder is reconstructed from the germline J gene. This chain uses TRBV3 with TRBJ2-5, with TRBD1 as a possible D gene (5 bases). Germline V gene lookup returns CDR1 SNHLY and CDR2 FYNGKV (reference sequence). The V and J ends lost 5 bases and 2 bases respectively, with 8 bases between them. This CDR3 has 13 amino acids. This CDR3 reads CASSRQPQDTQYF. The sequenced CDR3 bases are TGTGCCAGCAGCCGACAGCCCCAAGACACCCAGTAC. The variable domain in full, completed from reference TRBV3 and TRBJ2-5, reads GPKVLQIPSHQIIDMGQMVTLNCDPVSNHLYFYWYKQILGQQMEFLVNFYNGKVMEKSKLFKDQFSVERPDGSYFTLKIQPTALEDSAVYFCASSRQPQDTQYFGPGTRLLVL.

Notes on this clone: Here the gene names and germline are mouse. The read comes to an end 1 residue before the CDR3 does, leaving the germline J gene to fill in the end. This rearrangement joins TRBV3 to TRBJ2-1; 8 bases match TRBD2. V shed 6 bases and J 1 base; nucleotides not matched to a gene: 2. The CDR3 consists of 14 residues. CDR1 and CDR2 (germline): SNHLY, FYNGKV (reference sequence). The DNA read from the CDR3 is TGTGCCAGCAGGGGGGACTGGAACTATGCTGAGCAGTTC. Its translation is CASRGDWNYAEQF. Given in full, the CDR3 is CASRGDWNYAEQFF.

In this sample, this clone turned up a few times. The germline and genes are mouse ones. The CDR3 reads CASRRDRGGTGQLYF. The part of the CDR3 DNA that was read is TGTGCCAGCAGACGGGACAGGGGGGGGACCGGGCAGCTCTAC. The V gene is TRBV26, the J gene TRBJ2-2, with 11 bases lining up with TRBD1. The CDR3 is cut off 1 residue early in the read; its end comes from the germline J gene. This CDR3 comprises 15 residues. CDR1 is KGHPV and CDR2 is FQNQEV in the germline V gene (reference sequence). J was trimmed by 5 bases and V by 6 bases; bases with no gene match: 5.

With respect to this clone: Mouse germline and gene names are used. Read sequence stops 1 residue before the CDR3 end, and the germline J gene provides the missing end. The chain employs TRBV12-1 and TRBJ2-4, with 8 bases aligning to TRBD2. This CDR3 is 14 amino acids long. CDR1 and CDR2 from the germline V gene are SGHSN and HYEKVE. Trimming cost V 5 bases and J 0 bases; bases outside gene matches: 3. CDR3 sequence reads: CASFDWGSQNTLYF. CDR3 DNA, as far as it was read: TGTGCCAGCTTCGACTGGGGTAGTCAAAACACCTTGTAC.

For this clone: Any gene name here is a mouse gene name. The read ends 1 residue before the CDR3 terminus; that terminus is restored from the germline J gene. The genes are TRBV26 and TRBJ1-1; 7 bases align to TRBD1. CDR1 and CDR2 from the germline V gene are KGHPV and FQNQEV (reference sequence). The junction had 1 base not matched to a gene; V was cut back by 3 bases and J by 0 bases. This CDR3 is built from 14 residues. The CDR3: CASSLQGSNTEVFF. The covered CDR3 bases are TGTGCCAGCAGTCTACAGGGGTCAAACACAGAAGTCTTC. Drawing the rest from reference TRBV26 and TRBJ1-1, the complete variable domain is NSKVIQTPRYLVKGQGQKAKMRCIPEKGHPVVFWYQQNKNNEFKFLINFQNQEVLQQIDMTEKRFSAECPSNSPCSLEIQSSEAGDSALYLCASSLQGSNTEVFFGKGTRLTVV.

The table lists this clone with a few counts. Mouse gene names and germline throughout. The read falls 1 residue short of the CDR3 end, and the missing part is taken from the germline J gene. This chain joins TRBV15 and TRBJ2-7; 9 bases fit TRBD2. The CDR3 contains 14 residues. Looked up from germline, CDR1 is SGHND and CDR2 is FRSKSL. With V trimmed by 5 bases and J by 2 bases, 4 bases remained unmatched. The part of the CDR3 DNA that was read is TGTGCCAGCAGTCCGACTGGGGGCCCCTATGAACAGTAC. It translates to CASSPTGGPYEQY. The full-length CDR3 reads as CASSPTGGPYEQYF.

To note about this clone: The listed genes are named as in mouse. Read sequence stops 1 residue before the CDR3 end, and the germline J gene provides the missing end. This chain uses TRBV13-2 with TRBJ2-4; D is ambiguous. CDR1 and CDR2 (germline): NNHNN, SYGAGS (reference sequence). Trimming cost V 0 bases and J 1 base, with 6 bases left between them. This CDR3 has 14 amino acids. The CDR3 sequence: CASGDEEGQNTLYF. The part of the CDR3 DNA that was read is TGTGCCAGCGGTGATGAGGAGGGTCAAAACACCTTGTAC.

Comments on this clone: The gene symbols are mouse symbols. Read coverage stops 1 residue before the CDR3 terminus; the germline J gene supplies the remainder. The same CDR3 is also encoded by other DNA sequences in this sample. The gene calls are TRBV2 and TRBJ2-2; possible D gene TRBD1, 6 bases. Germline CDR1 and CDR2: LGHNA and YSYQKL. Trimming took 3 bases from V and 1 from J, leaving 6 bases between them. The CDR3 is 14 residues long. The CDR3 here is CASSQGQNTGQLYF. The DNA read from the CDR3 is TGTGCCAGCAGCCAGGGACAAAACACCGGGCAGCTCTAC.

A note on this clone: Mouse gene names and germline throughout. The CDR3 end falls 1 residue outside the read, so it is completed with the germline J gene. The chain has TRBV26 and TRBJ2-2; tentatively, D is TRBD1 (6 bases). The V end lost 6 bases, the J end lost 0 bases, and 8 bases lay between the germline ends. This CDR3 spans 14 amino acids. In germline, CDR1 is KGHPV, CDR2 FQNQEV (reference sequence). The CDR3 DNA, read in part, is TGTGCCAGCAGCGGGACAACAAACACCGGGCAGCTCTAC. As protein: CASSGTTNTGQLY. In full, the CDR3 reads CASSGTTNTGQLYF.

This clone is judged large. Mouse names are used for the genes. Sequencing ends 1 residue short of the CDR3 end; the germline J gene provides the rest. V usage is TRBV2 and J usage is TRBJ1-3; D possibly corresponds to TRBD1 (5 bases). The V gene's germline CDR1 is LGHNA and CDR2 YSYQKL. Trimming took 4 bases from V and 1 from J, leaving 5 bases between them. The CDR3 covers 13 residues. This chain's CDR3 is CASSRQSGNTLYF. Incomplete CDR3 DNA: TGTGCCAGCAGCCGACAGTCTGGAAATACGCTCTAT.

This clone has only a few counts. Genes and germline come from the mouse. The DNA ends 1 residue before the CDR3 does, and the rest of the CDR3 is filled in from the germline J gene. V and J are TRBV3 and TRBJ1-1, with TRBD1 matching over 7 bases. The J segment lost 1 base and the V segment lost 4 bases, leaving 0 bases of the junction unmatched. This CDR3 is built from 13 residues. Germline CDR1 reads SNHLY; CDR2 reads FYNGKV (reference sequence). CDR3 bases read: TGTGCCAGCAGCTACAGGGGGAACACAGAAGTCTTC. As protein: CASSYRGNTEVF. The entire CDR3 reads CASSYRGNTEVFF.

This clone has just a few counts. Gene names are mouse gene names. The CDR3: CASSRTPSQNTLYF. Partial CDR3 DNA: TGTGCCAGCAGCCGGACACCTAGTCAAAACACCTTGTAC. The chain couples TRBV26 to TRBJ2-4, with a tentative D call TRBD1 (5 bases). The CDR3 end is not reached by the read, which stops 1 residue before it; the germline J gene fills it in. V dropped 6 bases and J dropped 0 bases, with 10 bases sitting between them. This CDR3 has 14 amino acids. CDR1 is KGHPV and CDR2 is FQNQEV in the germline V gene (reference sequence).

This clone was observed a handful of times. Germline and genes here are mouse. The read halts 1 residue ahead of the CDR3 end, with the missing end drawn from the germline J gene. The rearrangement links TRBV29 to TRBJ1-1, with D tentatively TRBD1 (5 bases). The germline V gene encodes CDR1 MSHET and CDR2 SYDVDS. Trimming removed 8 bases from V and 1 base from J, with 5 bases in between. The length of the CDR3 is 11 residues. The CDR3 sequence: CASGGNTEVFF. The CDR3 DNA, read in part, is TGTGCTAGCGGGGGGAACACAGAAGTCTTC.

This clone was seen a few times. Gene names and germline refer to mouse. The CDR3 end lies 1 residue beyond the end of the read and is filled in from the germline J gene. V and J are TRBV3 and TRBJ2-4, with D perhaps matching TRBD1 (5 bases). This CDR3 contains 14 residues. Trimming left V 5 bases short and J 0 bases short, with 9 bases between. In germline, CDR1 is SNHLY, CDR2 FYNGKV (reference sequence). CDR3 in amino acids: CASSLTDSQNTLYF. Partial CDR3 DNA: TGTGCCAGCAGCCTGACAGATAGTCAAAACACCTTGTAC.

About this clone itself: Gene and germline names: mouse. The covered CDR3 bases are TGTGCCAGCTCTCGGGACAGGGGGCAAGACACCCAGTAC. This translates into CASSRDRGQDTQY. The whole CDR3 reads CASSRDRGQDTQYF. The chain combines TRBV12-2 with TRBJ2-5, with TRBD1 matching 11 bases. The read ends 1 residue early relative to the CDR3; the germline J gene fills the gap. V trimming: 2 bases; J trimming: 3 bases; junction bases outside the gene matches: 0. The CDR3 length is 14 residues. Germline CDR1 is SGHLS and CDR2 is HYDKME.

To note about this clone: Gene and germline names: mouse. The CDR3 end is not reached by the read, which stops 1 residue before it; the germline J gene fills it in. J is TRBJ2-2 and V is TRBV4, with a weak D call TRBD2 (6 bases). Per germline, CDR1 LGHDT and CDR2 YNNKQL (reference sequence). The V gene lost 3 bases and the J gene lost 4 bases, with 12 bases spanning the gap. The CDR3 totals 15 residues. The covered CDR3 bases are TGTGCCAGCAGCTACTGGGGAGCAACCACCGGGCAGCTCTAC. Translated, it gives CASSYWGATTGQLY. The entire CDR3 sequence reads CASSYWGATTGQLYF.

Turning to this clone: Mouse gene names apply. Partial CDR3 DNA: TGCACCTGCAGTGCAGGGTGGGAAGTCTTC. Translated, it gives CTCSAGWEVF. The full CDR3 protein is CTCSAGWEVFF. The chain is built from TRBV1 and TRBJ1-1, with D hard to call. The read halts 1 residue ahead of the CDR3 end, with the missing end drawn from the germline J gene. Germline CDR1 reads NSQYPW; CDR2 reads LRSPGD (reference sequence). The CDR3 has 11 residues. V lost 1 base and J lost 8, with 5 bases in between.